Described below is a single TCR beta chain sequence and its context. The antigen remains unidentified. The CDR3 extends over 14 amino acids. V lost 5 bases and J lost 7; bases outside the gene matches: 5. Germline V CDR1 and CDR2: SGHTA, FQGNSA. This entry comes from a study of cytomegalovirus exposure and HLA in healthy donors. Study-level points and caveats: The study had only CMV serostatus as immune exposure information.

The PCR made use of 60 Vbeta and 13 Jbeta primers. Per the study methods: A follow-up analysis tallied around 80 million unique TCR beta chains, some 11 million shared. The protocol was immunoSEQ multiplex PCR, while the TCRdb copy is restricted to in-frame clones and leaves out a portion. D and trimming were read from the DNA, whereas the V and J calls and clone size are those reported in that table. The sample records around 140,000 clones, 70% to 85% being singletons. All donors participated as healthy donors of bone marrow. Sample: PBMCs. This receptor was obtained from a man aged 40-49 years in good health and CMV-seronegative. The J gene is TRBJ2-2, the V gene TRBV7-2; 9 positions match TRBD1. In DNA form, the CDR3 reads TGTGCCAGCAGCCCACAGGGGGCTGGCGGGGAGCTGTTTTTT. This translates into CASSPQGAGGELFF.